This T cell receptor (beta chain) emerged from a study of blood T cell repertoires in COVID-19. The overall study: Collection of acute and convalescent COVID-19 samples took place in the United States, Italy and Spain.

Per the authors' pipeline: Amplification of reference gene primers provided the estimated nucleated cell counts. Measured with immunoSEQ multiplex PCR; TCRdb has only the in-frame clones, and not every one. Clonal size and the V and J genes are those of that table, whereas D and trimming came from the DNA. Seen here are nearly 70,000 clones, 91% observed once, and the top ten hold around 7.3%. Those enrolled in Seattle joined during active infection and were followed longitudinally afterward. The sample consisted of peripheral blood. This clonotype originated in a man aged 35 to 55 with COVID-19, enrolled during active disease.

CDR3 in amino acids: CATSGYPPYNEQFF. The CDR3 nucleotides are TGTGCCACTAGCGGGTACCCCCCCTACAATGAGCAGTTCTTC. The chain couples TRBV19 to TRBJ2-1; 8 nucleotides match TRBD2. This CDR3 has 14 residues. Looked up from germline, CDR1 is LNHDA and CDR2 is SQIVND (reference sequence). Trimming at V came to 10 bases and at J to 2 bases, leaving 7 bases not matched to a gene.